This T cell receptor (beta chain) was profiled in a study of T cell clones after liver transplantation. Study-level findings and limits: A larger donor-reactive than third-party decline suggested partial antigen-specific deletion.

A note on this clone: Its antigen is undetermined.

Germline V gene data show CDR1 as MNHEY and CDR2 as SMNVEV (reference sequence). The CDR3 contains 14 residues. V lost 8 bases, J lost 1 base, and 13 bases lay in between. Profiled with immunoSEQ multiplex PCR; TCRdb holds only in-frame clones, not every one. The sample has some 120,000 clones, just over 90% seen once. The chain carries TRBV27 and TRBJ2-3, with D possibly matching TRBD2 (6 bases). This clonotype originated in a human patient who received a liver transplant. The graft donor may account for some of the T cells. The sample here was CD4+ T cells from blood, taken 12 months after liver transplant. The DNA for the CDR3 is TGTGCCAGCCACGCCGGGAGACGCACAGATACGCAGTATTTT. It encodes CASHAGRRTDTQYF.